The clone carrying this T cell receptor beta chain has more than one count but fewer than ten. The antigen remains undetermined. This sample was included in a study of cytomegalovirus exposure and HLA in healthy donors. Findings of the study overall: Several top significant clusters appeared, in a later analysis, to be linked to common viral pathogens. As confirmed in vitro, a few CMV-associated chains were specific for CMV antigens.

The primer mix had 60 Vbeta and 13 Jbeta primers. The method was immunoSEQ multiplex PCR; TCRdb's version includes in-frame clones alone and lacks a portion of them. The profile shows some 190,000 clones, over 60% of them singletons. The CDR3 length is 15 residues. Trimming took off 3 bases at V and 3 bases at J, with 14 bases between the two ends. The germline CDR1 and CDR2 sequences are KGHSH and LQKENI. The source of this sequence is a man aged 18 to 30 in good health and CMV-seronegative. The chain employs TRBV18 and TRBJ1-2, with D unresolved. Sequences were obtained from PBMCs. The CDR3 sequence: CASSPGANFHYGYTF. DNA for the CDR3: TGTGCCAGCTCACCCGGAGCGAACTTCCACTATGGCTACACCTTC.